The present entry profiles one T cell receptor (beta chain) with its context. No antigen is known for it. Per-nucleotide qualities are absent, and no much larger clonotype sits a single base away. The entry originates in a study of T cells in Graves' hyperthyroidism and ophthalmopathy (dated by TCRdb to 2018 to 2020). With regard to the full study: Peripheral blood was collected at initial diagnosis, before any treatment. TCR V-J signatures able to tell the groups apart were searched for in a discovery cohort of about a hundred patients, of whom more than 40 had Graves' ophthalmopathy and under 65 had stable Graves' hyperthyroidism. Prospective prediction of ophthalmopathy was tested in an independent validation cohort of 18 to 20 hyperthyroidism patients and 15 to 17 patients who later progressed to ophthalmopathy. For training and testing, the 100 patients in the discovery cohort were randomly divided in a 7:3 ratio. In addition, the study compared T-cell repertoires in thyroid tissue and in blood from roughly 6 Graves' hyperthyroidism patients. After blood sampling, hyperthyroidism patients were treated with methimazole at a starting dose of 30 mg daily, and ophthalmopathy patients were treated with high-dose intravenous methylprednisolone. TCR Vbeta CDR3 sequencing of some 140 peripheral blood samples (over 40 ophthalmopathy, 70 to 85 hyperthyroidism and some 17 progressor patients) is reported in the paper.

The paper as a whole reports these results and caveats: No statistical method was used to set the sample size in advance, and investigators knew the group allocation. Ophthalmopathy was separated from stable hyperthyroidism by a 13 V-J signature model, with 87.88% sensitivity and approximately 84% specificity obtained in cross-validation and 80%/75% obtained in testing. Most expanded thyroid clonotypes (frequency above 0.001) were also found in blood, which suggests that blood repertoires may mirror thyroid immune responses. In validation, the model predicted progression to ophthalmopathy with approximately 70% sensitivity and 72.22% specificity, a median of around six months before onset.

The CDR3 holds 13 amino acids from the cysteine to the phenylalanine. Of all the DNA, just the CDR3 is kept, 39 bases in frame from base 1. V drops 3 bases and J drops 8 bases, leaving 8 bases in between. Ophthalmopathy patients had moderately to severely active disease, with a Clinical Activity Score of 3 or more, a NOSPECS grade of 4 or more, and a disease duration of less than 3 months. Any patient with an uncontrolled infection, another autoimmune disease, pregnancy or lactation was excluded. Diagnoses were established on the basis of clinical symptoms, serum thyroxine and TRAb, thyroid ultrasound, and orbital computed tomography. PBMCs were separated from approximately 9.9 ml of fresh peripheral blood using Ficoll-Paque density gradient centrifugation. Trizol reagent was used to extract total RNA, and RNA quality was then checked on an Agilent 2100 Bioanalyzer. The TCR beta CDR3 regions were amplified from RNA transcripts. A first-round RT-PCR of the TCR CDR3 used the HTBI primer set with the Qiagen OneStep RT-PCR kit. Libraries were constructed in a second round of multiplex PCR, after which size selection and purification were carried out. The libraries were sequenced on an Illumina HiSeq2000 using paired-end 100 bp reads. The source study handled its data this way. Raw data were processed with SOAPnuke, discarding reads with adapters, uncalled bases, mean Phred below 15, or no exact constant-primer or identifier match. High-quality paired reads were merged with COPE v1.2.5, and unique nucleotide sequences were defined as clonotypes. MiTCR v1.1 was used to align clonotypes to the IMGT TRBV, TRBD and TRBJ reference segments. The analysis was restricted to V-J combinations with a frequency above 0.0001, which together covered just over 99% of the repertoires. The TCS score was defined as F50 (clonal expansion) divided by E x V (chaos), with BLOSUM62-based TCRdist calculated between CDR3 peptides within each V-J. Welch's t-statistics and random forest reduced approximately 520 V-J features to about 12, which were used in a naive Bayes classifier (R e1071). The raw public reads went through TCRdb reprocessing: fastp at Q25, MiXCR clone calling, in-frame beta chains kept. Entries are consolidated by CDR3 protein sequence, retaining the most common genes and DNA. TCRdb, rather than the study authors, made the V and J calls. Present in this sample are 500,000 to 600,000 distinct CDR3 sequences, 15% to 20% of which were seen just once. Of the sample, over 45% is held by the ten largest clones.

Rearrangement joined TRBV12-3 or TRBV12-4 to TRBJ1-6; the D gene is not confidently resolved. The receptor was isolated from a man aged 35 to 55 with Graves' ophthalmopathy. The sample was blood. In nucleotides, the sequence is TGTGCCAGCAGTTTTCGAGCCGATTCACCCCTCCACTTT. It encodes CASSFRADSPLHF.